The entry that follows covers one T cell receptor beta chain sequence. Its target is unknown. Produced via immunoSEQ multiplex PCR; TCRdb's table is partial and in-frame only. The sample shows around 100,000 clones, about 92% of them seen only once. The record originates from a study of graft-versus-host responses after intestinal transplantation. The CDR3 is made up of 14 amino acids. CDR1 SGHVS and CDR2 FNYEAQ come from the germline V gene. V shed 3 bases and J 1 base; nucleotides not matched to a gene: 0. The V gene is TRBV7-6, the J gene TRBJ2-3; TRBD2 aligns across 8 bases. The TCR sequence derives from a human donor who was the organ donor for an intestinal transplant. Here the sequenced sample was unstimulated CD8+ T cells sorted from spleen or lymph node cells, taken before transplant. DNA for the CDR3: TGTGCCAGCAGCTTCGGGGGGGGCACAGATACGCAGTATTTT. It translates to CASSFGGGTDTQYF. The whole variable domain, filled in from reference TRBV7-6 and TRBJ2-3, reads GAGVSQSPRYKVTKRGQDVALRCDPISGHVSLYWYRQALGQGPEFLTYFNYEAQQDKSGLPNDRFSAERPEGSISTLTIQRTEQRDSAMYRCASSFGGGTDTQYFGPGTRLTVL.